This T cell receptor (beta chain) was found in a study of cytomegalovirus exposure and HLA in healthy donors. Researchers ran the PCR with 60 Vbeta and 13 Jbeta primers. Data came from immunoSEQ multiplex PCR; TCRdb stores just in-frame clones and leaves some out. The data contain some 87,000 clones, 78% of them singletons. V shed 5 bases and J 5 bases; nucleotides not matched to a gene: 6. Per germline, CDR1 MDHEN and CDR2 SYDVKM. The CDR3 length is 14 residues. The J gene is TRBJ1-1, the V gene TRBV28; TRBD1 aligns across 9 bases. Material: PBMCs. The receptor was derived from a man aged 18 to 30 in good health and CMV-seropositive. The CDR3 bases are TGTGCCAGCAGTCTGGCCGGACAGGGGACTGAAGCTTTCTTT. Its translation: CASSLAGQGTEAFF. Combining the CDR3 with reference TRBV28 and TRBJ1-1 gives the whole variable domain DVKVTQSSRYLVKRTGEKVFLECVQDMDHENMFWYRQDPGLGLRLIYFSYDVKMKEKGDIPEGYSVSREKKERFSLILESASTNQTSMYLCASSLAGQGTEAFFGQGTRLTVV.